This is a list of T cell receptor beta chains from one sample in a study of blood T cell repertoires in COVID-19. Profiled with immunoSEQ multiplex PCR; TCRdb holds only in-frame clones, not every one. The sample includes about 200,000 clones, about 91% of them seen just once. Material for sequencing was PBMCs or T cells enriched from blood (not recorded which). The receptors were gathered from a middle-aged woman with acute COVID-19. Each CDR3 is given with its conserved first and last residue. A D gene is named only where the DNA matches it firmly. Rows give clone size only sometimes, using once, few, many, or a class for an expanded clone.

>NA|NA|TRBJ1-6|TRBV6-6
TGTGCCAGCAGTCGACAGGATCGGTCCTATAATTCACCCCTCCACTTT
CASSRQDRSYNSPLHF
>NA|NA|TRBJ1-5|TRBV19
TGTGCCAGTAGTGGGCACAGGGCGAAAGGCAATCAGCCCCAGCATTTT
CASSGHRAKGNQPQHF
>NA|NA|TRBJ1-3|TRBV7-2
TGTGCCAGCAGCCCCCGGACTTCTGGAAACACCATATATTTT
CASSPRTSGNTIYF
>once|TRBD2|TRBJ2-3|TRBV3-1/TRBV3-2
TGTGCCAGCAGCCAAGTCAGCGGGGGGGTTAATACGCAGTATTTT
CASSQVSGGVNTQYF
>NA|NA|TRBJ2-5|TRBV24-1
TGTGCCACCAGTGATCCGGGACAAACGGAGACCCAGTACTTC
CATSDPGQTETQYF
>NA|TRBD2|TRBJ2-1|TRBV5-1
TGCGCCAGCAGCTTGGGGGGACTAGCGGGGATCGGTGAGCAGTTCTTC
CASSLGGLAGIGEQFF
>NA|TRBD1|TRBJ1-2|TRBV7-9
TGTGCCAGCAGCTTAGAAGGGGGCTTTGGCTACACCTTC
CASSLEGGFGYTF
>NA|TRBD1|TRBJ1-1|TRBV5-1
TGCGCCAGCAGCTTGGCGCGAAGGACAGGGGCTAACACTGAAGCTTTCTTT
CASSLARRTGANTEAFF
>NA|NA|TRBJ2-7|TRBV7-9
TGTGCCAGCAGCCCAGGGTTTAAGGGCTACGAGCAGTACTTC
CASSPGFKGYEQYF
>NA|TRBD2|TRBJ2-3|TRBV29-1
TGCAGCGTTGATCGGCGACTAGCGGGAGGGCCTTTTACAGATACGCAGTATTTT
CSVDRRLAGGPFTDTQYF
>NA|NA|TRBJ2-1|TRBV20-1
TGCAGTGCTAGTGGGTTCGGGGGTTATGAGCAGTTCTTC
CSASGFGGYEQFF
>few|TRBD2|TRBJ2-1|TRBV6-2/TRBV6-3
TGTGCCAGCAGTGGACAGGGACTAGCGGGGAATGAGCAGTTCTTC
CASSGQGLAGNEQFF
>NA|TRBD1|TRBJ1-2|TRBV28
TGTGCCAGCAGTTATACCCGGGACAGGGGGTTTTATGGCTACACCTTC
CASSYTRDRGFYGYTF
>NA|NA|TRBJ2-3|TRBV9
TGTGCCAGCAGCGTAGCTTCGGGCACAGATACGCAGTATTTT
CASSVASGTDTQYF
>NA|NA|TRBJ1-2|TRBV25-1
TGTGCCAGCAGTGAGATGTCAGGGCGCACCTATGGCTACACCTTC
CASSEMSGRTYGYTF
>NA|NA|TRBJ1-1|TRBV5-1
TGCGCCAGCAGCTTCGAGTTGAACACTGAAGCTTTCTTT
CASSFELNTEAFF
>NA|NA|TRBJ2-1|TRBV25-1
TGTGCCAGCAGTGATCCCTCGAGCTCCTACAATGAGCAGTTCTTC
CASSDPSSSYNEQFF
>NA|TRBD2|TRBJ2-1|TRBV30
TGTGCCTGGAGGGGTGGGACACTAGCGGGGGGCCCCCGCTCCTACAATGAGCAGTTCTTC
CAWRGGTLAGGPRSYNEQFF
>NA|NA|TRBJ1-2|TRBV6-6
TGTGCCAGCAGTTACGGAGAGCAAGTTGGCTACACCTTC
CASSYGEQVGYTF
>NA|TRBD1|TRBJ1-5|TRBV18
TGTGCCAGCTCACGGACCGGGACAGGGGACAATCAGCCCCAGCATTTT
CASSRTGTGDNQPQHF
>NA|TRBD1|TRBJ2-1|TRBV4-1
TGCGCCAGCAGCCAAGTCGGGCCAGGGGGCAATGAGCAGTTCTTC
CASSQVGPGGNEQFF
>NA|TRBD1|TRBJ1-1|TRBV5-1
TGCGCCAGCAGCTTGAGGACAGGGGAGGGGAACACTGAAGCTTTCTTT
CASSLRTGEGNTEAFF
>few|TRBD2|TRBJ2-5|TRBV5-1
TGCGCCAGCAGGACGTTCAGCGGGAGTGGCGGAGAGACCCAGTACTTC
CASRTFSGSGGETQYF
>NA|TRBD2|TRBJ2-1|TRBV25-1
TGTGCCAGCAGTGAACAGGGACTAGCGGGAGGGCAAGTTAATGAGCAGTTCTTC
CASSEQGLAGGQVNEQFF
>once|NA|TRBJ1-2|TRBV5-5
TGTGCCAGCAGCTTCGGGGTCGGGGGGCAGGATAACTATGGCTACACCTTC
CASSFGVGGQDNYGYTF
>once|NA|TRBJ2-1|TRBV7-4
TGTGCCAGCAGCCGGCCCTTGGCCCAGGGAAGCTCCTACAATGAGCAGTTCTTC
CASSRPLAQGSSYNEQFF
>NA|TRBD2|TRBJ2-3|TRBV12-3/TRBV12-4
TGTGCCAGCAGTTTTGGGACTAGCGGGAGTTCTTTT
CASSFGTSGSSF
>NA|NA|TRBJ2-3|TRBV10-3
TGTGCCATCAGTCCGGGTCGCGGCACAGATACGCAGTATTTT
CAISPGRGTDTQYF
>NA|NA|TRBJ2-7|TRBV4-2
TGTGCCAGCAGCCAAGATAGCGGCTCCTACGAGCAGTACTTC
CASSQDSGSYEQYF
>NA|NA|TRBJ1-2|TRBV14
TGTGCCAGCAGCCAAGAGGCGGACTATGGCTACACCTTC
CASSQEADYGYTF
>many|TRBD1|TRBJ1-5|TRBV2
TGTGCCAGCAGTGACCGGACAGGGGAAAGGCCCCAGCATTTT
CASSDRTGERPQHF
>NA|TRBD1|TRBJ2-1|TRBV5-8
TGTGCCAGCAGTCCGACAGGGCCCCTAGAGTGGAATGAGCAGTTCTTC
CASSPTGPLEWNEQFF
>NA|NA|TRBJ2-5|TRBV30
TGTGCCTGGAGTCGGCAGGGCGGACAGACCCAGTACTTC
CAWSRQGGQTQYF